This passage covers 27 T cell receptor beta chains from one sample sequenced in a study of T cell changes during pregnancy in multiple sclerosis (dated by TCRdb to the late 2010s). The method behind the library was the immunoSEQ multiplex PCR assay. This is the immuneACCESS table as TCRdb keeps it, with only in-frame sequences that have V and J called. A part of the clones is gone; compared with another copy, unresolved V genes explain less than half, and the rest is unexplained. The sample has approximately 40,000 clones on record, around 96% of them singletons. Together, the top ten hold roughly 0.9% of the sample. The source material was peripheral blood, sampled in the second trimester of pregnancy. The receptors stem from a female donor with multiple sclerosis, enrolled in a pregnancy study.

V is TRBV6-5 and J is TRBJ2-7, with 9 bases matching TRBD1. Germline V lookup: CDR1 MNHEY, CDR2 SVGAGI. This CDR3 has 16 residues. Trimming cost V 2 bases and J 5 bases; bases outside gene matches: 10. In DNA, the CDR3 is TGTGCCAGCAGTTACGATTCAACAGGGGGCTGGGACGAGCAGTACTTC. It yields the protein CASSYDSTGGWDEQYF.

The chain uses TRBV12-5 and TRBJ2-7, with TRBD1 identical over 9 bases. Germline CDR1 reads LGHNT; CDR2 reads FRNRAP. The V segment lost 5 bases and the J segment 2 bases; nucleotides outside the gene matches: 13. This CDR3 has 17 amino acids. The CDR3 sequence is CASGPDPRQGVPYEQYF. CDR3 DNA: TGTGCTAGTGGTCCGGACCCTCGACAGGGGGTACCCTACGAGCAGTACTTC.

The J gene is TRBJ2-7, the V gene TRBV19; 8 bases are shared with TRBD1. This CDR3 comprises 14 residues. Germline V gives CDR1 LNHDA, CDR2 SQIVND (reference sequence). V trimming: 3 bases; J trimming: 5 bases; junction bases outside the gene matches: 6. The CDR3 DNA follows: TGTGCCAGTAGTATTAGCGTCAGGGGGCACGAGCAGTACTTC. Its translation: CASSISVRGHEQYF. The whole variable domain, remainder taken from reference TRBV19 and TRBJ2-7, is DGGITQSPKYLFRKEGQNVTLSCEQNLNHDAMYWYRQDPGQGLRLIYYSQIVNDFQKGDIAEGYSVSREKKESFPLTVTSAQKNPTAFYLCASSISVRGHEQYFGPGTRLTVT.

The V gene is TRBV15, the J gene TRBJ1-5; no clear D. With 0 bases removed from V and 0 bases from J, the gap between germline ends came to 9 bases. Germline V gene sequence: CDR1 LNHNV, CDR2 YYDKDF (reference sequence). This CDR3 comprises 16 residues. CDR3 region: CATSREGALSNQPQHF. The CDR3 DNA reads TGTGCCACCAGCAGAGAGGGCGCCCTTAGCAATCAGCCCCAGCATTTT.

The CDR3 coding sequence is TGTGCCAGCAACACTATGGGGCAGCCGTACGAGCAGTACTTC. It specifies CASNTMGQPYEQYF. This chain joins TRBV7-2 and TRBJ2-7, with a tentative D call TRBD1 (5 bases). Trimming stripped 7 bases from V and 4 bases from J, with 17 bases between. The CDR3 is 14 amino acids. In germline, CDR1 is SGHTA, CDR2 FQGNSA.

CDR3 in amino acids: CASSSGDSPLHF. CDR3 sequence (DNA): TGTGCCAGCAGCTCAGGGGATTCACCCCTCCACTTT. This sequence joins TRBV11-2 and TRBJ1-6, with D perhaps matching TRBD1 (6 bases). Germline V CDR1 and CDR2: SGHAT, FQNNGV. This CDR3 contains 12 residues. Trimming left V 4 bases short and J 8 bases short, with 6 bases between.

This sequence joins TRBV29-1 and TRBJ2-5, with D maybe TRBD2 (5 bases). CDR3 length: 10 residues. Deletions cut 4 bases from V and 5 bases from J, with 5 bases between. Looked up from germline, CDR1 is SQVTM and CDR2 is ANQGSEA. The DNA for the CDR3 is TGCAGCGTTGGGAGGGAGACCCAGTACTTC. Translating gives CSVGRETQYF.

The rearrangement links TRBV9 to TRBJ1-5; TRBD1 matches at 7 bases. The CDR3 extends over 15 amino acids. Germline trimming cut 4 bases from V and 3 bases from J; bases unmatched to any gene: 7. Germline-derived CDR1 and CDR2 are SGDLS and YYNGEE. CDR3 in DNA: TGTGCCAGCAGCACCGAGGGGGCATACAATCAGCCCCAGCATTTT. It specifies CASSTEGAYNQPQHF.

The CDR3 DNA sequence: TGTGCCAGCAGTTACTGGACAGGGAGGGCCAAAAACATTCAGTACTTC. This translates into CASSYWTGRAKNIQYF. The chain recombines TRBV6-6 with TRBJ2-4; 8 bases agree with TRBD1. The ends lost 1 base at V and 1 base at J; junction bases unmatched: 3. Germline CDR1 MNHNY, CDR2 SVGAGI (reference sequence). There are 16 residues in the CDR3.

V gene TRBV6-1 combines with J gene TRBJ1-2; D might be TRBD1 (6 bases). Germline loops: CDR1 MNHNS, CDR2 SASEGT. V lost 2 bases and J 3 bases, leaving 7 bases between the germline ends. The CDR3 covers 13 residues. The CDR3: CASSESGDYGYTF. DNA for the CDR3: TGTGCCAGCAGTGAATCAGGGGACTATGGCTACACCTTC.

The chain links TRBV2 to TRBJ1-3, with 9 bases identical to TRBD1. Germline values: CDR1 SNHLY, CDR2 FYNNEI. V gave up 6 bases and J gave up 2 bases; unmatched junction bases: 5. The CDR3 spans 15 residues. The CDR3 sequence: CASRTGGNPGNTIYF. CDR3 nucleotide sequence: TGTGCCAGCAGGACAGGGGGGAATCCTGGAAACACCATATATTTT.

V usage is TRBV19 and J usage is TRBJ1-1, with TRBD1 as a possible D gene (6 bases). The germline gives CDR1 LNHDA, CDR2 SQIVND (reference sequence). Trimming pared 1 base from V and 2 bases from J, leaving 11 bases between. The CDR3 extends over 15 amino acids. CDR3 amino acids: CASSIARGKNTEAFF. The CDR3 DNA reads TGTGCCAGTAGTATAGCTAGGGGGAAAAACACTGAAGCTTTCTTT.

Here the CDR3 DNA reads TGTGCCAGCAGTATTTCGCCAACGGGACAGAATTTTTTT. This translates into CASSISPTGQNFF. The gene calls are TRBV2 and TRBJ1-4; 7 bases agree with TRBD1. The CDR3 loop spans 13 amino acids. Per germline, CDR1 SNHLY and CDR2 FYNNEI. The ends lost 5 bases at V and 17 bases at J; junction bases unmatched: 14.

This clone was observed once. The chain uses TRBV28 and TRBJ2-3; 7 nucleotides agree with TRBD1. Germline loops: CDR1 MDHEN, CDR2 SYDVKM. The CDR3 covers 16 residues. The V gene end was trimmed by 3 bases and the J gene end by 2 bases; junction bases not matched to a gene: 8. This CDR3 is CASSFPMDRTTDTQYF. Written as DNA, the CDR3 is TGTGCCAGCAGTTTCCCCATGGACAGGACCACAGATACGCAGTATTTT. Together with reference TRBV28 and TRBJ2-3, the CDR3 gives the full variable domain: DVKVTQSSRYLVKRTGEKVFLECVQDMDHENMFWYRQDPGLGLRLIYFSYDVKMKEKGDIPEGYSVSREKKERFSLILESASTNQTSMYLCASSFPMDRTTDTQYFGPGTRLTVL.

The CDR3 nucleotides are TGTGCCATCAGTGAGTCGGGACAGAATAGCAATCAGCCCCAGCATTTT. Amino acids: CAISESGQNSNQPQHF. The rearrangement joins TRBV10-3 to TRBJ1-5; TRBD1 matches 7 bases. Trimming cost V 0 bases and J 0 bases; bases outside gene matches: 2. CDR1 is ENHRY and CDR2 is SYGVKD in the germline V gene. CDR3 length: 16 amino acids.

This chain uses TRBV4-3 with TRBJ1-2; no definite D call. The CDR3 contains 14 residues. Germline V gives CDR1 LGHNA, CDR2 YSLEER. V was clipped by 4 bases and J by 2 bases, with 11 bases between them. DNA for the CDR3: TGCGCCAGCAGCCCGTCGGGGTCGAACTATGGCTACACCTTC. Translating gives CASSPSGSNYGYTF.

This clone was recorded once. This rearrangement joins TRBV19 to TRBJ1-1; the D is unclear. The CDR3 extends over 11 amino acids. V lost 4 bases to trimming and J lost 11 bases, with 11 bases between them. Per the germline V gene, CDR1 is LNHDA and CDR2 is SQIVND (reference sequence). The CDR3 nucleotides read TGTGCCAGTAGTACCGGACTGGAGGCTTTCTTT. The encoded protein is CASSTGLEAFF.

J is TRBJ2-3 and V is TRBV7-3; D gene unclear. Per the germline V gene, CDR1 is SGHTA and CDR2 is FQGTGA. V was cut by 4 bases and J by 5 bases, with 7 bases left in between. This CDR3 has 12 residues. The CDR3 DNA sequence: TGTGCCAGCAGCTCCCCCGGAGATACGCAGTATTTT. It codes for CASSSPGDTQYF.

This chain links TRBV7-8 with TRBJ2-7; D remains unclear. Germline V CDR1 and CDR2: SGHVS, FQNEAQ. V lost 2 bases, J lost 0 bases, and 8 bases lay in between. The CDR3 is made up of 14 amino acids. Written as DNA, the CDR3 is TGTGCCAGCAGCTTAATCCTTCTCTCCTACGAGCAGTACTTC. This encodes CASSLILLSYEQYF. Full variable domain (rest looked up from reference TRBV7-8 and TRBJ2-7): GAGVSQSPRYKVAKRGQDVALRCDPISGHVSLFWYQQALGQGPEFLTYFQNEAQLDKSGLPSDRFFAERPEGSVSTLKIQRTQQEDSAVYLCASSLILLSYEQYFGPGTRLTVT.

The V gene is TRBV2, the J gene TRBJ2-3; D uncertain. The CDR3 covers 12 residues. V shed 5 bases and J shed 2 bases, with 5 bases lying between them. Germline V gene sequence: CDR1 SNHLY, CDR2 FYNNEI. The CDR3 sequence is CASSLFTDTQYF. The CDR3 DNA reads as TGTGCCAGCAGTCTGTTCACAGATACGCAGTATTTT.

The V call is TRBV18, the J call TRBJ2-1; D is unclear. Per the germline V gene, CDR1 is KGHSH and CDR2 is LQKENI. V lost 2 bases to trimming and J lost 8 bases, with 10 bases between them. CDR3 length equals 13 residues. The CDR3 loop is CASSPGRSHEQFF. CDR3 nucleotides: TGTGCCAGCTCACCAGGTAGGAGCCATGAGCAGTTCTTC.

The chain has TRBV5-1 and TRBJ1-2, with 9 positions matching TRBD1. Germline trimming cut 4 bases from V and 8 bases from J; bases unmatched to any gene: 21. The CDR3 is 18 amino acids. Germline CDR1 reads SGHRS; CDR2 reads YFSETQ. The chain's CDR3 is CASSTQTGTGLVGVGYTF. CDR3 DNA sequence: TGCGCCAGCAGCACACAGACCGGGACAGGGCTTGTCGGGGTAGGCTACACCTTC. Using reference TRBV5-1 and TRBJ1-2 for the parts outside the CDR3, the full variable domain is KAGVTQTPRYLIKTRGQQVTLSCSPISGHRSVSWYQQTPGQGLQFLFEYFSETQRNKGNFPGRFSGRQFSNSRSEMNVSTLELGDSALYLCASSTQTGTGLVGVGYTFGSGTRLTVV.

V usage is TRBV28 and J usage is TRBJ1-5; no reliable D call. Trimming took off 4 bases at V and 4 bases at J, with 17 bases between the two ends. The CDR3 extends over 16 amino acids. Germline V gene sequence: CDR1 MDHEN, CDR2 SYDVKM. In DNA, the CDR3 is TGTGCCAGCAGTTCCCCTACTGTCGTTCGGAATCAGCCCCAGCATTTT. Amino acids: CASSSPTVVRNQPQHF.

The J gene is TRBJ2-3, the V gene TRBV6-5, with D perhaps TRBD2 (5 bases). CDR3 length equals 14 residues. The germline gives CDR1 MNHEY, CDR2 SVGAGI. Trimming took off 8 bases at V and 6 bases at J, with 18 bases between the two ends. The CDR3 sequence is CASSSGWVYDTQYF. The CDR3 DNA reads TGTGCCAGCTCTTCGGGGTGGGTATACGATACGCAGTATTTT.

The table lists this clone with a count of one. In nucleotides, the CDR3 is TGTGCCAGCAGTTACTCGGGACTGAGCACAGATACGCAGTATTTT. Translating it yields CASSYSGLSTDTQYF. The chain is built from TRBV6-6 and TRBJ2-3, with a weak D call TRBD2 (6 bases). This CDR3 is built from 15 residues. With 0 bases removed from V and 0 bases from J, the gap between germline ends came to 7 bases. Germline lookup yields CDR1 MNHNY and CDR2 SVGAGI (reference sequence).

The rearrangement links TRBV19 to TRBJ1-4; 7 bases fit TRBD1. The length of the CDR3 is 14 residues. V was pared by 4 bases and J by 8 bases, with 7 bases of the junction left unmatched. CDR1 and CDR2 from the germline V gene are LNHDA and SQIVND (reference sequence). The CDR3 reads CASSTQGLREKLFF. Written as DNA, the CDR3 is TGTGCCAGTAGTACACAGGGGTTGAGGGAAAAACTGTTTTTT.

The chain carries TRBV7-9 and TRBJ2-2; 7 bases align to TRBD2. V was clipped by 2 bases and J by 5 bases; unmatched bases: 5. Germline V gives CDR1 SEHNR, CDR2 FQNEAQ (reference sequence). The CDR3 extends over 15 amino acids. CDR3 protein: CASSLNQGGTGELFF. The CDR3 bases are TGTGCCAGCAGCTTAAACCAGGGAGGGACCGGGGAGCTGTTTTTT.